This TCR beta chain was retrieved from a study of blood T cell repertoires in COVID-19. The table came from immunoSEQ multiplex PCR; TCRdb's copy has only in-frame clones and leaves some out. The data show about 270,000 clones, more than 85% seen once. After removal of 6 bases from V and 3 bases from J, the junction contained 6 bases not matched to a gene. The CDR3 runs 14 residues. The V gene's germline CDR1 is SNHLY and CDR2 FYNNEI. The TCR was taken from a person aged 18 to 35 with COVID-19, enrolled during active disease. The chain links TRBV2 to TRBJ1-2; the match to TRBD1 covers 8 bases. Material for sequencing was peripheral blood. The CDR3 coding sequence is TGTGCCAGCAGGGACAGGGAATCAGACTATGGCTACACCTTC. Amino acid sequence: CASRDRESDYGYTF.